This T cell receptor beta chain appears in the sequencing data of a study of blood T cell repertoires in COVID-19. About the research overall: Samples came from the United States, Italy and Spain, spanning acute and convalescent COVID-19.

Data came from immunoSEQ multiplex PCR; TCRdb stores just in-frame clones and leaves some out. The repertoire holds about 250,000 clones, with approximately 90% as singletons. The CDR3 contains 15 residues. The trim removed 5 bases at V and 7 bases at J, leaving 13 bases unmatched. CDR1 is MDHEN and CDR2 is SYDVKM in the germline V gene. Among Cohort 3 donors, those recovered had two negative PCRs, clearance, or symptom resolution. The sequencing sample was made of PBMCs or T cells enriched from blood (not recorded which). This sequence joins TRBV28 and TRBJ1-2; 7 positions match TRBD1. This receptor was identified in a man between 40 and 49 years old who had recovered from COVID-19. The CDR3 reads CASSPPQTGVSGYTF. DNA of the CDR3: TGTGCCAGCAGTCCCCCACAAACAGGGGTTTCTGGCTACACCTTC.